The next 20 T cell receptor beta chains were all read from a single sample in a study of Ad26.COV2.S vaccination and SARS-CoV-2 variants. Only in-frame clones appear in the TCRdb table, and some are missing; sequencing was by immunoSEQ multiplex PCR. The table lists about 350,000 clones, 80% to 90% of them singletons, with around 5% in the top ten. As to treatment: about 20 received Ad26.COV2.S at low or high dose, single or two shots; about 5 received placebo; per-sample allocation not given. Sampling was done on day 63 after the first vaccine or placebo injection. Sequencing was performed on peripheral blood, taken in a trial of Ad26.COV2.S vaccine versus placebo. Receptors originate from a person aged 18 to 59 who received the Ad26.COV2.S COVID-19 vaccine or a placebo.

The chain combines TRBV24-1 with TRBJ1-5; D perhaps matches TRBD1 (5 bases). This CDR3 spans 17 amino acids. Trimming cost V 4 bases and J 6 bases, with 21 bases left between them. Germline assignment: CDR1 KGHDR and CDR2 SFDVKD. The CDR3 nucleotides read TGTGCCACCAGTGACCCCGCCGCAGGGTTAGGTCGTCAGCCCCAGCATTTT. This sequence encodes CATSDPAAGLGRQPQHF.

This clone was seen at least ten times. The chain is built from TRBV15 and TRBJ1-1; 9 nucleotides line up with TRBD1. V trimming: 0 bases; J trimming: 4 bases; junction bases outside the gene matches: 9. Looked up from germline, CDR1 is LNHNV and CDR2 is YYDKDF (reference sequence). This CDR3 comprises 17 residues. In DNA, the CDR3 is TGTGCCACCAGCAGAGATCTCCCGGGACAGGGCGTCACTGAAGCTTTCTTT. Translated, it gives CATSRDLPGQGVTEAFF.

The V gene is TRBV11-2, the J gene TRBJ2-3; possibly TRBD2 for D (5 bases). The CDR3 is 15 residues long. V dropped 0 bases and J dropped 5 bases, with 12 bases sitting between them. Per the germline V gene, CDR1 is SGHAT and CDR2 is FQNNGV. DNA of the CDR3: TGTGCCAGCAGCTTAGAACCCGAAGAGGGAGATACGCAGTATTTT. Translation: CASSLEPEEGDTQYF.

The V call is TRBV7-2, the J call TRBJ2-1; D uncertain. V was cut by 5 bases and J by 4 bases, with 15 bases left in between. Germline V gene data show CDR1 as SGHTA and CDR2 as FQGNSA. CDR3 length: 15 residues. CDR3 amino acids: CASSAFQGRYNEQFF. The CDR3 coding sequence is TGTGCCAGCAGCGCTTTCCAAGGTCGGTACAATGAGCAGTTCTTC.

V usage is TRBV7-6 and J usage is TRBJ1-4, with D uncertain. This CDR3 contains 16 residues. Trimming left V 4 bases short and J 2 bases short, with 14 bases between. Germline loops: CDR1 SGHVS, CDR2 FNYEAQ. In DNA, the CDR3 is TGTGCCAGCAGCTCTGGAAACGGAGGGACTAATGAAAAACTGTTTTTT. Its protein product is CASSSGNGGTNEKLFF.

The chain has TRBV7-2 and TRBJ1-2; D is unclear. Trimming pared 6 bases from V and 4 bases from J, leaving 6 bases between. CDR3 length: 11 amino acids. The germline V gene has CDR1 SGHTA and CDR2 FQGNSA. Here the CDR3 DNA reads TGTGCCAGCAGGTCCCTCTATGGCTACACCTTC. Protein sequence: CASRSLYGYTF. Using reference TRBV7-2 and TRBJ1-2 for the parts outside the CDR3, the full variable domain is GAGVSQSPSNKVTEKGKDVELRCDPISGHTALYWYRQSLGQGLEFLIYFQGNSAPDKSGLPSDRFSAERTGGSVSTLTIQRTQQEDSAVYLCASRSLYGYTFGSGTRLTVV.

This clone was counted a single time. This sequence joins TRBV6-5 and TRBJ2-3; D is unresolved. Germline CDR1 is MNHEY and CDR2 is SVGAGI. The CDR3 spans 12 residues. Trimming cost V 5 bases and J 3 bases, with 6 bases left between them. CDR3 nucleotide sequence: TGTGCCAGCAGTATACAAACAGATACGCAGTATTTT. Translated, it gives CASSIQTDTQYF.

The V call is TRBV5-4, the J call TRBJ2-1; D unclear. This CDR3 region has 14 residues. The V end lost 6 bases, the J end lost 6 bases, and 16 bases lay between the germline ends. CDR1 and CDR2 from the germline V gene are SGHNT and YYREEE (reference sequence). The CDR3 DNA is TGTGCCAGCAACAAGTGGGATCGTGGCAATGAGCAGTTCTTC. Translation gives CASNKWDRGNEQFF. Full variable domain (remainder filled in from reference TRBV5-4 and TRBJ2-1): ETGVTQSPTHLIKTRGQQVTLRCSSQSGHNTVSWYQQALGQGPQFIFQYYREEENGRGNFPPRFSGLQFPNYSSELNVNALELDDSALYLCASNKWDRGNEQFFGPGTRLTVL.

The V and J genes are TRBV6-1 and TRBJ1-2; D may be TRBD1 (5 bases). The ends were cut back, 3 bases at V and 2 bases at J, with 13 bases in the middle. Per the germline V gene, CDR1 is MNHNS and CDR2 is SASEGT. The CDR3 totals 15 residues. The CDR3 coding sequence is TGTGCCAGCAGTGAGGGTATAGGGGTAAACTATGGCTACACCTTC. Its translation is CASSEGIGVNYGYTF.

The genes are TRBV7-2 and TRBJ1-2, with D perhaps TRBD1 (5 bases). The CDR3 totals 11 residues. Germline assignment: CDR1 SGHTA and CDR2 FQGNSA. V was clipped by 3 bases and J by 9 bases, with 8 bases between them. CDR3 DNA sequence: TGTGCCAGCAGCTTGGGGGGTAGCTACACCTTC. Residues: CASSLGGSYTF.

This clone was counted a few times. This chain connects TRBV27 to TRBJ1-1; 8 bases agree with TRBD1. The V gene's germline CDR1 is MNHEY and CDR2 SMNVEV (reference sequence). Unmatched junction bases numbered 10, after V lost 7 bases and J lost 6 bases. The CDR3 sequence is 14 residues long. CDR3 coding DNA: TGTGCCAGCAAATCAGGACAGGGTGGCTCTGAAGCTTTCTTT. Amino acid sequence: CASKSGQGGSEAFF.

The CDR3 protein is CAGRGLGLGTDTQYF. The CDR3 DNA reads TGTGCCGGAAGGGGTTTGGGTCTTGGCACAGATACGCAGTATTTT. The chain joins TRBV2 to TRBJ2-3; TRBD1 might be the D (5 bases). The CDR3 sequence is 15 residues long. Germline V CDR1 and CDR2: SNHLY, FYNNEI. V shed 11 bases and J shed 1 base, with 19 bases lying between them.

This clone has a single count. The rearrangement links TRBV28 to TRBJ2-7; D gene ambiguous. Germline V CDR1 and CDR2: MDHEN, SYDVKM. V lost 7 bases to trimming and J lost 3 bases, with 13 bases between them. This CDR3 region has 13 residues. CDR3 protein: CASTRSSHYEQYF. CDR3 in DNA: TGTGCCAGCACCAGGAGCTCTCACTACGAGCAGTACTTC. Combining the CDR3 with reference TRBV28 and TRBJ2-7 gives the whole variable domain DVKVTQSSRYLVKRTGEKVFLECVQDMDHENMFWYRQDPGLGLRLIYFSYDVKMKEKGDIPEGYSVSREKKERFSLILESASTNQTSMYLCASTRSSHYEQYFGPGTRLTVT.

The gene calls are TRBV6-5 and TRBJ1-2, with a possible D match to TRBD1 (5 bases). The germline V and J ends were trimmed by 6 bases and 6 bases, with 8 bases remaining between them. Germline-derived CDR1 and CDR2 are MNHEY and SVGAGI. This CDR3 is 11 amino acids long. In DNA, the CDR3 is TGTGCCAGCAGAGGGGTTGATGGCTACACCTTC. Amino acid sequence: CASRGVDGYTF.

The V gene is TRBV29-1, the J gene TRBJ2-2; maybe TRBD2 (5 bases). The V gene lost 0 bases and the J gene lost 2 bases, with 7 bases spanning the gap. The V gene's germline CDR1 is SQVTM and CDR2 ANQGSEA. The length of the CDR3 is 14 residues. The CDR3 DNA is TGCAGCGTTGAAGAGGCGGGTAACACCGGGGAGCTGTTTTTT. Its protein is CSVEEAGNTGELFF.

The chain carries TRBV4-1 and TRBJ2-7; 11 nucleotides line up with TRBD2. CDR1 MGHRA and CDR2 YSYEKL come from the germline V gene. The CDR3 consists of 14 residues. V lost 5 bases to trimming and J lost 3 bases; unmatched junction nucleotides: 3. The CDR3 DNA reads TGCGCCAGCAGCTTGACTAGCGGGAACTACGAGCAGTACTTC. Its translation: CASSLTSGNYEQYF.

The V gene is TRBV19, the J gene TRBJ2-7; the match to TRBD2 covers 10 bases. The trim removed 2 bases at V and 7 bases at J, leaving 5 bases unmatched. CDR1 is LNHDA, CDR2 SQIVND, per germline (reference sequence). This CDR3 is 14 amino acids long. The CDR3 spells CASSIRAGGSEQYF. In DNA form, the CDR3 reads TGTGCCAGTAGTATACGAGCGGGGGGGTCTGAGCAGTACTTC.

The V gene is TRBV5-1, the J gene TRBJ1-6, with D maybe TRBD1 (5 bases). The germline V gene encodes CDR1 SGHRS and CDR2 YFSETQ. V was shortened by 3 bases and J by 0 bases, with 13 bases between the two germline ends. The length of the CDR3 is 17 residues. CDR3 bases: TGCGCCAGCAGCTCGGACATCGTAAGCTCCTATAATTCACCCCTCCACTTT. This translates into CASSSDIVSSYNSPLHF.

This clone was detected only once. J is TRBJ1-6 and V is TRBV3-1 (or the pseudogene TRBV3-2); no reliable D call. From germline, CDR1 is LGHDT and CDR2 YNNKEL (reference sequence). V was cut by 2 bases and J by 0 bases, with 11 bases left in between. This CDR3 has 17 residues. This CDR3 is CASSQRQSYSYNSPLHF. In DNA, the CDR3 is TGTGCCAGCAGCCAACGGCAGTCTTACTCCTATAATTCACCCCTCCACTTT.

The genes are TRBV1 and TRBJ2-7; TRBD2 is the table's D call and was not checked against the DNA. TRBV1 is a listed pseudogene. This CDR3 is built from 15 residues. The CDR3 protein is CTSSQGPSGEYEQYF. CDR3 DNA: TGCACCAGCAGCCAAGGTCCTAGCGGGGAATACGAGCAGTACTTC.